This TCR beta chain emerged from a study of early T cells in non-severe SARS-CoV-2 infection. Tagging with unique molecular identifiers was applied to individual cDNA molecules. TCRdb redid the calling of the 5' RACE reads with MiXCR, one entry per CDR3 protein. The sample records more than 85,000 distinct CDR3 sequences, around 12% being singletons. The CDR3 is made up of 11 amino acids. V lost 3 bases to trimming and J lost 2 bases, with 4 bases between them. The germline V gene encodes CDR1 SQVTM and CDR2 ANQGSEA. This clonotype was counted a few times. This chain uses TRBV29-1 with TRBJ1-1, with D unclear. Here the sequenced sample was whole blood, taken at baseline. The receptor's source is an adult who was a healthcare worker with PCR-confirmed SARS-CoV-2 infection or an uninfected control (not recorded which). The CDR3 DNA reads as TGCAGCGTTGAGCATAACACTGAAGCTTTCTTT. Protein sequence: CSVEHNTEAFF.